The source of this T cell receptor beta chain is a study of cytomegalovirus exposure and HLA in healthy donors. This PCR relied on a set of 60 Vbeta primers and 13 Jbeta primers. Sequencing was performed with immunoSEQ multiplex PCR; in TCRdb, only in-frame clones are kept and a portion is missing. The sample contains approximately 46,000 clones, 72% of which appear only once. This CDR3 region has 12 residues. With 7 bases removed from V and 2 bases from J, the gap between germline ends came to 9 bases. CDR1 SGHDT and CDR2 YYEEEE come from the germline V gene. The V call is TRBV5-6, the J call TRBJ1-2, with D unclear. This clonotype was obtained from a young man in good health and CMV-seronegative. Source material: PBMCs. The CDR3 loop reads CASERVNYGYTF. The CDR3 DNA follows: TGTGCCAGCGAACGGGTAAACTATGGCTACACCTTC.